A selection of T cell receptor beta chains follows, all from one sample in a study of radiation and T cells in renal cell carcinoma. Here immunoSEQ multiplex PCR was the method, and the copy in TCRdb shows in-frame clones only, minus some. The repertoire has approximately 65,000 clones, more than 60% of them found once; the top ten carry over 5.5%. Source: blood, taken from a patient whose treatment included radiotherapy and nephrectomy. The receptors were sampled from a man between 60 and 75 years old with renal cell carcinoma. The CDR3 runs from the conserved cysteine through the conserved F or W. A D gene is named only where the DNA matches it firmly. Expanded clones get a size class; other rows say once, few or many, or leave the size out.

D gene,clone size,J gene,V gene,CDR3 protein,CDR3 DNA
.,.,TRBJ2-5,TRBV14,CVSSRLGGPIQEQYF,TGTGTCAGCAGCCGCCTGGGGGGCCCGATCCAGGAGCAGTACTTC
.,.,TRBJ1-5,TRBV6-5,CASSGRDGNQPQHF,TGTGCCAGCAGCGGTCGCGACGGAAATCAGCCCCAGCATTTT
.,.,TRBJ2-7,TRBV27,CASSRDMFMYEQYF,TGTGCCAGCTCACGGGACATGTTTATGTACGAGCAGTACTTC
TRBD1,.,TRBJ2-3,TRBV5-1,CASSLVGQGGTDTQYF,TGCGCCAGCAGCTTGGTCGGACAGGGGGGGACAGATACGCAGTATTTT
.,.,TRBJ2-3,TRBV9,CASSVDGAGNTDTQYF,TGTGCCAGCAGCGTAGACGGTGCGGGCAACACAGATACGCAGTATTTT
.,.,TRBJ1-2,TRBV28,CASSLAGHGYTF,TGTGCCAGCAGTTTAGCAGGGCATGGCTACACCTTC
.,once,TRBJ2-1,TRBV5-1,CASNLGTVGEQFF,TGCGCCAGCAACTTGGGAACGGTCGGGGAGCAGTTCTTC
.,.,TRBJ1-4,TRBV5-4,CASSGGGAANEKLFF,TGTGCCAGCAGCGGCGGAGGCGCGGCTAATGAAAAACTGTTTTTT
.,.,TRBJ2-7,TRBV6-5,CASRPYSARDEQYF,TGTGCCAGCAGGCCTTACAGTGCTCGGGACGAGCAGTACTTC
.,.,TRBJ1-2,TRBV23-1,CASSRRRGHTSGYTF,TGCGCCAGCAGTCGCAGGAGAGGTCATACTAGTGGCTACACCTTC
.,.,TRBJ1-1,TRBV7-2,CASRPGQGTEAFF,TGTGCCAGCAGGCCGGGGCAGGGAACTGAAGCTTTCTTT
.,.,TRBJ2-2,TRBV10-1,CASSESITGELFF,TGCGCCAGCAGTGAGTCGATTACCGGGGAGCTGTTTTTT
.,few,TRBJ1-1,TRBV29-1,CSAQDPKAFF,TGCAGCGCTCAAGACCCAAAAGCTTTCTTT
.,.,TRBJ2-5,TRBV11-3,CASSLGGVETQYF,TGTGCCAGCAGCTTGGGTGGGGTAGAGACCCAGTACTTC
TRBD2,.,TRBJ2-1,TRBV18,CASSPTQTSGNEQFF,TGTGCCAGCTCACCGACCCAGACTAGCGGCAATGAGCAGTTCTTC
.,.,TRBJ1-6,TRBV2,CASSEPGPHGSPLHF,TGTGCCAGCAGTGAGCCAGGGCCCCACGGGTCACCCCTCCACTTT
.,.,TRBJ1-2,TRBV6-5,CASSTRASGDYGYTF,TGTGCCAGCAGTACACGTGCGTCAGGGGACTATGGCTACACCTTC
TRBD1,.,TRBJ1-3,TRBV9,CASSDDRGKSGNTIYF,TGTGCCAGCAGCGACGACAGGGGCAAGTCTGGAAACACCATATATTTT
TRBD2,.,TRBJ2-3,TRBV5-4,CASSPGTSGGSDTQYF,TGTGCCAGCAGCCCCGGGACTAGCGGGGGGTCAGATACGCAGTATTTT
.,.,TRBJ1-2,TRBV6-5,CASILRDGQGGYTF,TGTGCCAGCATACTTCGGGACGGACAAGGGGGCTACACCTTC
.,.,TRBJ2-5,TRBV2,CASSPLNREETQYF,TGTGCCAGCAGCCCCCTCAACAGGGAAGAGACCCAGTACTTC
TRBD1,.,TRBJ1-2,TRBV4-3,CASSQQTGNGYTF,TGCGCCAGCAGCCAGCAGACAGGGAATGGCTACACCTTC
.,medium-sized,TRBJ1-5,TRBV15,CATQPTGGFSQPQHF,TGTGCCACACAACCGACCGGGGGATTTTCACAGCCCCAGCATTTT
.,.,TRBJ1-1,TRBV6-1,CASSEWGEAEAFF,TGTGCCAGCAGTGAATGGGGCGAGGCTGAAGCTTTCTTT
.,few,TRBJ1-4,TRBV18,CASSPGPNGARNEKLFF,TGTGCCAGCTCACCAGGGCCTAACGGGGCCCGTAATGAAAAACTGTTTTTT
TRBD1,.,TRBJ1-2,TRBV7-8,CASTRGQGVSGYTF,TGTGCCAGCACCCGAGGACAGGGAGTAAGTGGCTACACCTTC
.,.,TRBJ1-1,TRBV18,CASSPLGGENTEAFF,TGTGCCAGCTCACCCCTTGGGGGCGAGAACACTGAAGCTTTCTTT
.,.,TRBJ1-2,TRBV5-1,CASRVTGDTLSTF,TGCGCCAGCAGAGTAACCGGGGACACTCTATCCACCTTC
TRBD1,.,TRBJ1-4,TRBV5-8,CASSLGFGGTGDEKLFF,TGTGCCAGCAGCTTGGGGTTCGGCGGGACAGGGGATGAAAAACTGTTTTTT
.,.,TRBJ2-5,TRBV18,CASSPGAANQETQYF,TGTGCCAGCTCACCTGGGGCCGCCAATCAAGAGACCCAGTACTTC
TRBD1,.,TRBJ1-2,TRBV7-6,CASRRVPGQGFGGYTF,TGTGCCAGCAGAAGGGTCCCGGGACAGGGGTTCGGAGGCTACACCTTC
TRBD1,.,TRBJ1-1,TRBV12-5,CASGLINRGGMSVNTEAFF,TGTGCTAGTGGCCTTATAAACAGGGGAGGGATGTCAGTGAACACTGAAGCTTTCTTT
TRBD1,.,TRBJ1-1,TRBV19,CASSTSTGRNTEAFF,TGTGCCAGTAGTACTTCGACAGGGAGGAACACTGAAGCTTTCTTT
.,.,TRBJ1-5,TRBV6-6,CASSYRGNQPQHF,TGTGCCAGCAGTTACAGGGGCAATCAGCCCCAGCATTTT
TRBD1,once,TRBJ2-7,TRBV6-1,CASRRQGPYEQYF,TGTGCCAGCAGGAGACAGGGACCCTACGAGCAGTACTTC
.,few,TRBJ2-2,TRBV18,CASSPPRGTANTGELFF,TGTGCCAGCTCACCACCAAGGGGGACCGCGAACACCGGGGAGCTGTTTTTT
TRBD2,.,TRBJ2-3,TRBV13,CASSLGSGRADTQYF,TGTGCCAGCAGCTTAGGTAGCGGGAGGGCCGATACGCAGTATTTT
.,once,TRBJ1-3,TRBV7-2,CASSLGGGSGNTIYF,TGTGCCAGCAGCCTTGGAGGGGGCTCTGGAAACACCATATATTTT
TRBD1,few,TRBJ1-2,TRBV6-1,CASSEDRGREGYTF,TGTGCCAGCAGTGAGGACAGGGGAAGAGAGGGCTACACCTTC
.,.,TRBJ2-5,TRBV28,CASSLSTGGYQETQYF,TGTGCCAGCAGTTTGTCAACGGGGGGCTACCAAGAGACCCAGTACTTC
TRBD2,few,TRBJ2-5,TRBV7-3,CASSLWAGAEETQYF,TGTGCCAGCAGCTTATGGGCGGGAGCCGAAGAGACCCAGTACTTC
.,once,TRBJ1-1,TRBV7-2,CASSQTSEAFF,TGTGCCAGCAGCCAGACTTCGGAAGCTTTCTTT
.,.,TRBJ2-7,TRBV11-3,CASSLSGQDEQYF,TGTGCCAGCAGCTTATCTGGGCAGGACGAGCAGTACTTC
.,.,TRBJ2-2,TRBV19,CASSWVARNTGELFF,TGTGCCAGTAGTTGGGTAGCGCGAAACACCGGGGAGCTGTTTTTT
TRBD1,.,TRBJ1-2,TRBV5-1,CASSDGTAGAYGYTF,TGCGCCAGCAGCGACGGGACAGCGGGAGCCTATGGCTACACCTTC
TRBD1,.,TRBJ2-7,TRBV13,CASSLNRGSYEQYF,TGTGCCAGCAGCTTAAACAGGGGATCCTACGAGCAGTACTTC
.,.,TRBJ2-1,TRBV9,CASSVEHYNEQFF,TGTGCCAGCAGCGTAGAGCACTACAATGAGCAGTTCTTC
TRBD2,.,TRBJ2-5,TRBV4-2,CASSQDLASGRAQYF,TGTGCCAGCAGCCAAGATCTGGCTAGCGGGAGGGCCCAGTACTTC
TRBD1,.,TRBJ2-6,TRBV15,CATSSKNAGDRSSSGANVLTF,TGTGCCACCAGCAGTAAAAACGCAGGGGACAGAAGTAGCTCTGGGGCCAACGTCCTGACTTTC
TRBD2,once,TRBJ2-5,TRBV7-9,CASSPRLAGGLETQYF,TGTGCCAGCAGCCCCCGACTAGCGGGAGGGCTAGAGACCCAGTACTTC
.,.,TRBJ2-2,TRBV7-3,CASSLSGDTGELFF,TGTGCCAGCAGCTTATCCGGCGACACCGGGGAGCTGTTTTTT